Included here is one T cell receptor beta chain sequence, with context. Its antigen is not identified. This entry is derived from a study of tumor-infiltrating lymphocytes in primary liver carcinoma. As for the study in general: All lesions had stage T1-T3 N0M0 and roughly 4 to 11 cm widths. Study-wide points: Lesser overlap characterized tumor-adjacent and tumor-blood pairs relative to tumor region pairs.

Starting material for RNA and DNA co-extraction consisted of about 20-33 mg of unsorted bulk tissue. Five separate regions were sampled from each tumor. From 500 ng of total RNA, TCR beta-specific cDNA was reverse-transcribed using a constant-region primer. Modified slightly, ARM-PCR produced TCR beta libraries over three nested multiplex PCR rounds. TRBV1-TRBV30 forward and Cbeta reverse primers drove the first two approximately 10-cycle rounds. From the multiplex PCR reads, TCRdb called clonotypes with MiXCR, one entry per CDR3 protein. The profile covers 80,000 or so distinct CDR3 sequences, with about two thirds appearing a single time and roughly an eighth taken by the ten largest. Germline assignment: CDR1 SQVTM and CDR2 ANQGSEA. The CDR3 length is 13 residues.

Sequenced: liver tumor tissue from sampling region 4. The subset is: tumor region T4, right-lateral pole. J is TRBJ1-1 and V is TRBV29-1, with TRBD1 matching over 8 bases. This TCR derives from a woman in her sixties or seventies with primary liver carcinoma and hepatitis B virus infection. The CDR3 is CSVLTGDDTEAFF. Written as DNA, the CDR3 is TGCAGTGTGCTGACAGGGGATGACACTGAAGCTTTCTTT.